These 13 T cell receptor beta chains share one sample of origin, sequenced in a study of PD-1 and CTLA-4 blockade in melanoma. TCRdb's table, derived via immunoSEQ multiplex PCR, lists solely in-frame clones and lacks some. The sample lists more than 25,000 clones, approximately 91% occurring once. Specimen: CD8+ T cells from peripheral blood, collected before anti-PD-1 treatment. The receptors come from a human donor with melanoma.

The rearrangement joins TRBV11-2 to TRBJ1-5; no definite D call. The CDR3 covers 13 residues. The V and J ends lost 4 bases and 4 bases respectively, with 8 bases between them. The germline V gene has CDR1 SGHAT and CDR2 FQNNGV. CDR3 residues: CASSWEENQPQHF. The CDR3 bases are TGTGCCAGCAGCTGGGAGGAAAATCAGCCCCAGCATTTT. The variable domain in full, completed from reference TRBV11-2 and TRBJ1-5, reads EAGVAQSPRYKIIEKRQSVAFWCNPISGHATLYWYQQILGQGPKLLIQFQNNGVVDDSQLPKDRFSAERLKGVDSTLKIQPAKLEDSAVYLCASSWEENQPQHFGDGTRLSIL.

The chain joins TRBV6-5 to TRBJ2-7; 8 bases fit TRBD2. The CDR3 length is 13 residues. The V gene's germline CDR1 is MNHEY and CDR2 SVGAGI. CDR3 DNA: TGTGCGAGCGGAGCGGGGGCCTCCTACGAGCAGTACTTC. Protein product: CASGAGASYEQYF.

The chain recombines TRBV6-5 with TRBJ2-7; D ambiguous. The CDR3 length is 14 residues. Germline CDR1 is MNHEY and CDR2 is SVGAGI. Deletions cut 0 bases from V and 3 bases from J, with 9 bases between. The CDR3 reads CASSYSHGVYEQYF. The CDR3 bases are TGTGCCAGCAGTTACTCACACGGCGTCTACGAGCAGTACTTC.

The V gene is TRBV11-2, the J gene TRBJ2-4, with 8 bases matching TRBD1. Germline V gives CDR1 SGHAT, CDR2 FQNNGV. Losses at the gene ends were 3 bases for V and 5 bases for J; bases not matched to a gene: 6. The CDR3 totals 15 residues. The CDR3 loop is CASSFSPGQENIQYF. The CDR3 DNA sequence: TGTGCCAGCAGCTTTTCTCCGGGACAGGAAAACATTCAGTACTTC. The complete variable domain, with remaining parts taken from reference TRBV11-2 and TRBJ2-4, reads EAGVAQSPRYKIIEKRQSVAFWCNPISGHATLYWYQQILGQGPKLLIQFQNNGVVDDSQLPKDRFSAERLKGVDSTLKIQPAKLEDSAVYLCASSFSPGQENIQYFGAGTRLSVL.

The genes are TRBV2 and TRBJ1-5; 7 nucleotides align to TRBD1. The J segment lost 4 bases and the V segment lost 3 bases, leaving 0 bases of the junction unmatched. CDR1 SNHLY and CDR2 FYNNEI come from the germline V gene. The CDR3 spans 13 residues. In DNA, the CDR3 is TGTGCCAGCAGTGAGGGACAGAATCAGCCCCAGCATTTT. Translating gives CASSEGQNQPQHF.

The genes are TRBV4-1 and TRBJ1-2; no clear D. CDR1 is MGHRA, CDR2 YSYEKL, per germline. V lost 0 bases, J lost 2 bases, and 13 bases lay in between. The CDR3 is 16 residues long. The CDR3 bases are TGCGCCAGCAGCCAAGAACCAGGAAACGTCAACTATGGCTACACCTTC. Amino acid sequence: CASSQEPGNVNYGYTF.

The chain carries TRBV19 and TRBJ2-1; 8 bases are a match to TRBD2. CDR1 and CDR2 (germline): LNHDA, SQIVND (reference sequence). CDR3 length: 16 residues. Unmatched junction bases numbered 6, after V lost 5 bases and J lost 0 bases. The DNA for the CDR3 is TGTGCCAGTAGTGTTCCGACTAGCGTCTCCTACAATGAGCAGTTCTTC. This sequence encodes CASSVPTSVSYNEQFF.

The chain couples TRBV13 to TRBJ2-7; 9 nucleotides agree with TRBD1. This CDR3 is built from 15 residues. CDR1 and CDR2 (germline): PRHDT, FYEKMQ (reference sequence). Germline trimming cut 2 bases from V and 4 bases from J; bases unmatched to any gene: 6. The CDR3 protein is CASSLQGQGHYEQYF. The CDR3 region has the DNA TGTGCCAGCAGCTTACAGGGACAGGGACATTACGAGCAGTACTTC.

J is TRBJ2-1 and V is TRBV29-1, with D perhaps TRBD2 (5 bases). The germline V gene encodes CDR1 SQVTM and CDR2 ANQGSEA. With 4 bases removed from V and 0 bases from J, the gap between germline ends came to 10 bases. This CDR3 is built from 14 residues. The CDR3, as DNA: TGCAGCGTTGTATTAGGGAGCTCCTACAATGAGCAGTTCTTC. Its protein is CSVVLGSSYNEQFF.

This chain connects TRBV28 to TRBJ2-5; either TRBD1 or TRBD2 may fit D (5 bases each). V shed 6 bases and J shed 5 bases, with 19 bases lying between them. Looked up from germline, CDR1 is MDHEN and CDR2 is SYDVKM. This CDR3 contains 15 residues. This CDR3 is CASRSRDRGWETQYF. DNA for the CDR3: TGTGCCAGCAGATCCCGGGACCGGGGATGGGAGACCCAGTACTTC.

This clone occurred a few times. The chain is built from TRBV12-3 or TRBV12-4 and TRBJ2-7; 10 bases are a match to TRBD2. This CDR3 is built from 13 residues. The J segment lost 0 bases and the V segment lost 8 bases, leaving 1 base of the junction unmatched. CDR3 protein: CASRLAGSYEQYF. In nucleotides, the CDR3 is TGTGCCAGCCGACTAGCGGGCTCCTACGAGCAGTACTTC.

Here the CDR3 reads CASGSLWTGEKQPQHF. The CDR3 coding sequence is TGTGCCAGTGGATCCCTTTGGACAGGGGAAAAACAGCCCCAGCATTTT. The chain uses TRBV19 and TRBJ1-5; 9 bases map to TRBD1. Trimming at V came to 8 bases and at J to 7 bases, leaving 15 bases not matched to a gene. Germline values: CDR1 LNHDA, CDR2 SQIVND (reference sequence). The CDR3 extends over 16 amino acids.

The chain is built from TRBV28 and TRBJ2-6; 7 bases fit TRBD1. The CDR3 contains 16 residues. CDR1 MDHEN and CDR2 SYDVKM come from the germline V gene. V was clipped by 3 bases and J by 0 bases; unmatched bases: 2. The CDR3 reads CASSLTGISGANVLTF. The CDR3 coding sequence is TGTGCCAGCAGTTTGACAGGGATCTCTGGGGCCAACGTCCTGACTTTC.